This T cell receptor beta chain comes out of a study of cytomegalovirus exposure and HLA in healthy donors. Study details: The study's early data release held tens of millions of unique TCRs from HLA-typed donors. Study findings and constraints: Donors belonging to an Asian-associated ancestry cluster reportedly showed fewer N-insertions in productive TCRs than the roughly 680-donor mean, according to what a later analysis found. Common viral pathogens seemed to be connected with several of the most significant clusters, according to a later analysis.

Healthy people donating bone marrow made up the donors. CDR1 is MDHEN and CDR2 is SYDVKM in the germline V gene. V trimming: 7 bases; J trimming: 2 bases; junction bases outside the gene matches: 7. This CDR3 is 15 amino acids long. As for this clone: The antigen is unknown.

Both 60 Vbeta primers and 13 Jbeta primers went into the PCR. TCRdb's copy holds only in-frame clones and misses some; the assay was immunoSEQ multiplex PCR. The table lists approximately 170,000 clones, 80% to 90% of them singletons. This rearrangement joins TRBV28 to TRBJ1-5, with 8 bases lining up with TRBD1. The specimen sequenced was PBMCs. This sequence was found in a male donor in good health and CMV-seronegative. The DNA of the CDR3 is TGTGCCAGCAATGGACAGGGAGGCCGCAATCAGCCCCAGCATTTT. Translation: CASNGQGGRNQPQHF.